One and the same sample provided the 30 T cell receptor beta chains below, sequenced in a study of regulatory T cells in long-lasting Graves disease. The time point is: persistent/refractory GD, antithyroid drugs over 5 years with positive TRAb. Making the TCR library involved RNA that had been extracted from PBMCs. Researchers made TCR beta libraries by using iRepertoire HTBI primers and running Arm-PCR on CDR3 regions. TCRdb used MiXCR to reprocess the multiplex PCR reads, holding one entry per CDR3 protein. Seen here are 500,000 to 700,000 distinct CDR3 sequences, 30% observed once, and the top ten hold roughly 40%. The sequencing used peripheral blood mononuclear cells (PBMCs), collected when the disease was refractory, from a patient treated with antithyroid drugs. These receptors were obtained from a female donor with Graves disease.

The chain joins TRBV7-3 to TRBJ2-1; 8 nucleotides match TRBD2. The CDR3 is made up of 15 amino acids. Germline CDR1 SGHTA, CDR2 FQGTGA. Trimming removed 2 bases from V and 4 bases from J; junction bases left unmatched: 4. CDR3 sequence reads: CASSLSPGGYNEQFF. The CDR3 DNA is TGTGCCAGCAGCTTATCACCGGGAGGGTACAATGAGCAGTTCTTC. Looking up the rest from reference TRBV7-3 and TRBJ2-1 gives the full variable domain: GAGVSQTPSNKVTEKGKYVELRCDPISGHTALYWYRQSLGQGPEFLIYFQGTGAADDSGLPNDRFFAVRPEGSVSTLKIQRTERGDSAVYLCASSLSPGGYNEQFFGPGTRLTVL.

CDR3 in DNA: TGTGCCAGCAGTCGACAGGGGGACTCAATCAATCAGCCCCAGCATTTT. Translated: CASSRQGDSINQPQHF. The chain uses TRBV7-9 and TRBJ1-5; 9 bases map to TRBD1. CDR1 and CDR2 (germline): SEHNR, FQNEAQ (reference sequence). Unmatched junction bases numbered 9, after V lost 6 bases and J lost 3 bases. The CDR3 length is 16 residues. The full variable domain, its missing parts supplied by reference TRBV7-9 and TRBJ1-5, is DTGVSQNPRHKITKRGQNVTFRCDPISEHNRLYWYRQTLGQGPEFLTYFQNEAQLEKSRLLSDRFSAERPKGSFSTLEIQRTEQGDSAMYLCASSRQGDSINQPQHFGDGTRLSIL.

The chain employs TRBV10-2 and TRBJ1-2, with unresolved D. The CDR3 is made up of 18 amino acids. V was shortened by 3 bases and J by 4 bases, with 24 bases between the two germline ends. The germline gives CDR1 WSHSY, CDR2 SAAADI. CDR3 region: CASSDPTPDSSRGYGYTF. The CDR3 DNA reads TGCGCCAGCAGTGACCCCACCCCAGATAGCAGCCGAGGCTATGGCTACACCTTC.

This clonotype was seen more than once but under ten times. J is TRBJ1-4 and V is TRBV20-1; a weak D match, TRBD1 (5 bases). The CDR3 runs to 14 residues. With 6 bases removed from V and 5 bases from J, the gap between germline ends came to 16 bases. Germline loops: CDR1 DFQATT, CDR2 SNEGSKA (reference sequence). Here the CDR3 DNA reads TGCAGTGCGGACGGAGTTGGGGGGAATGAAAAACTGTTTTTT. It translates to CSADGVGGNEKLFF.

The rearrangement joins TRBV15 to TRBJ1-6; D is unresolved. The germline V and J ends were trimmed by 0 bases and 6 bases, with 9 bases remaining between them. Germline V gives CDR1 LNHNV, CDR2 YYDKDF (reference sequence). The CDR3 has 15 amino acids. CDR3 sequence (DNA): TGTGCCACCAGCAGAGAGGGTGTTGCTAATTCACCCCTCCACTTT. Amino acids: CATSREGVANSPLHF.

J is TRBJ1-4 and V is TRBV5-1; possibly TRBD1 for D (6 bases). CDR1 and CDR2 from the germline V gene are SGHRS and YFSETQ. Trimming pared 2 bases from V and 8 bases from J, leaving 13 bases between. The CDR3 has 14 residues. This chain's CDR3 is CASSLQGRREKLFF. The CDR3 region has the DNA TGCGCCAGCAGCTTACAGGGAAGGCGAGAAAAACTGTTTTTT. The full variable domain, rest sourced from reference TRBV5-1 and TRBJ1-4, is KAGVTQTPRYLIKTRGQQVTLSCSPISGHRSVSWYQQTPGQGLQFLFEYFSETQRNKGNFPGRFSGRQFSNSRSEMNVSTLELGDSALYLCASSLQGRREKLFFGSGTQLSVL.

Comment on this clonotype: A read error may explain this, as a much larger clone is one base away. The genes are TRBV6-4 and TRBJ2-5, with 9 bases aligning to TRBD1. The V segment lost 3 bases and the J segment 5 bases; nucleotides outside the gene matches: 7. Germline V CDR1 and CDR2: MRHNA, SNTAGT. This CDR3 has 15 residues. CDR3 sequence: CASSEGQGLSETQYF. In DNA, the CDR3 is TGTGCCAGCAGTGAGGGACAGGGTTTATCGGAGACCCAGTACTTC.

This rearrangement joins TRBV11-3 to TRBJ2-3; 11 bases agree with TRBD2. J was trimmed by 2 bases and V by 4 bases; bases with no gene match: 8. CDR3 length: 17 residues. Germline V gives CDR1 SGHNT, CDR2 YENEEA. CDR3 coding DNA: TGTGCCAGCAGCTCAGGGACTAGCGGACCCGACACAGATACGCAGTATTTT. Translation: CASSSGTSGPDTDTQYF.

This clonotype was counted ten times or more. The chain employs TRBV28 and TRBJ2-7, with a weak D call TRBD1 (5 bases). Trimming cost V 5 bases and J 0 bases, with 17 bases left between them. The CDR3 has 16 amino acids. From germline, CDR1 is MDHEN and CDR2 SYDVKM. The DNA for the CDR3 is TGTGCCAGCAGTCCAGAGTCGCAGGGTACCTCCTACGAGCAGTACTTC. It specifies CASSPESQGTSYEQYF.

The sample holds a few counts of this clonotype. The chain has TRBV10-3 and TRBJ2-5; 10 bases fit TRBD2. Germline assignment: CDR1 ENHRY and CDR2 SYGVKD. V lost 5 bases to trimming and J lost 5 bases; unmatched junction nucleotides: 2. The CDR3 length is 13 residues. The CDR3 nucleotides read TGTGCCATCAGTACTAGCGGGGAGGAGACCCAGTACTTC. Translating it yields CAISTSGEETQYF.

This clonotype showed up just a few times. The chain is built from TRBV2 and TRBJ1-6; maybe TRBD1 (5 bases). V lost 6 bases to trimming and J lost 9 bases, with 27 bases between them. This CDR3 contains 18 residues. CDR1 and CDR2 from the germline V gene are SNHLY and FYNNEI. The CDR3 protein is CASSPSPSLHRKVSPLHF. Written as DNA, the CDR3 is TGTGCCAGCAGCCCATCCCCGAGTTTGCACAGGAAGGTTTCACCCCTCCACTTT.

This clonotype was counted only a few times. This chain links TRBV5-1 with TRBJ2-2; 11 positions agree with TRBD2. The V gene end was trimmed by 4 bases and the J gene end by 8 bases; junction bases not matched to a gene: 7. The germline V gene has CDR1 SGHRS and CDR2 YFSETQ. The CDR3 totals 15 residues. CDR3 residues: CASSITSGSSGELFF. The CDR3, as DNA: TGCGCCAGCAGCATAACTAGCGGGAGTTCGGGGGAGCTGTTTTTT.

This clonotype was found many times. V gene TRBV2 combines with J gene TRBJ1-1; D remains ambiguous. The CDR3 is 12 residues long. Germline-derived CDR1 and CDR2 are SNHLY and FYNNEI. With 1 base removed from V and 7 bases from J, the gap between germline ends came to 7 bases. Written as DNA, the CDR3 is TGTGCCAGCAGTGAAGAATGGGGTGAAGCTTTCTTT. Protein product: CASSEEWGEAFF.

The J gene is TRBJ2-2, the V gene TRBV6-4, with D possibly TRBD1 on 6 matching bases. Trimming cost V 3 bases and J 0 bases, with 17 bases left between them. The germline CDR1 and CDR2 sequences are MRHNA and SNTAGT. The CDR3 covers 18 residues. The CDR3 DNA is TGTGCCAGCAGTGAAGGGGGTGGGTACAGGGCGAACACCGGGGAGCTGTTTTTT. Its protein is CASSEGGGYRANTGELFF.

The chain has TRBV29-1 and TRBJ2-3, with 8 bases lining up with TRBD1. V dropped 1 base and J dropped 4; count of bases not matched to a gene: 7. Germline CDR1 reads SQVTM; CDR2 reads ANQGSEA. The CDR3 is 15 residues long. The CDR3 region has the DNA TGCAGCGTTGAAGGACAGGGGTCGCGGTCAGATACGCAGTATTTT. Its translation is CSVEGQGSRSDTQYF.

This clonotype was seen a handful of times. J is TRBJ2-7 and V is TRBV20-1; D possibly corresponds to TRBD2 (5 bases). The V gene lost 3 bases and the J gene lost 6 bases, with 12 bases spanning the gap. The germline V gene has CDR1 DFQATT and CDR2 SNEGSKA (reference sequence). CDR3 size: 12 residues. This CDR3 reads CSASRPGGEQYF. The CDR3 DNA follows: TGCAGTGCTAGTCGGCCCGGAGGCGAGCAGTACTTC.

About this clonotype itself: As the CDR3 is not closed by the conserved phenylalanine or tryptophan, this likely results from a read error. This rearrangement joins TRBV7-3 to TRBJ2-3; the match to TRBD1 covers 7 bases. J was trimmed by 5 bases and V by 5 bases; bases with no gene match: 4. The CDR3 runs 13 residues. Looked up from germline, CDR1 is SGHTA and CDR2 is FQGTGA. The CDR3 nucleotides are TGTGCCAGCAGCGCACAGGGGTTAGATACGCAGTATTCT. This encodes CASSAQGLDTQYS.

The sample holds a few counts of this clonotype. This chain links TRBV7-2 with TRBJ1-2; the D is unclear. In germline, CDR1 is SGHTA, CDR2 FQGNSA. This CDR3 contains 14 residues. Trimming stripped 5 bases from V and 3 bases from J, with 13 bases between. The CDR3 DNA reads TGTGCCAGCAGCCCGGGCCCTGGGGACTATGGCTACACCTTC. This codes for CASSPGPGDYGYTF. Combining the CDR3 with reference TRBV7-2 and TRBJ1-2 gives the whole variable domain GAGVSQSPSNKVTEKGKDVELRCDPISGHTALYWYRQSLGQGLEFLIYFQGNSAPDKSGLPSDRFSAERTGGSVSTLTIQRTQQEDSAVYLCASSPGPGDYGYTFGSGTRLTVV.

This sequence joins TRBV29-1 and TRBJ1-4, with TRBD1 as a possible D gene (5 bases). The V end was cut by 6 bases, the J end by 4 bases, with 18 bases between. This CDR3 contains 15 residues. In germline, CDR1 is SQVTM, CDR2 ANQGSEA. CDR3 sequence (DNA): TGCAGCGTGGTTCAGATTGACAGTATTAATGAAAAACTGTTTTTT. Translating gives CSVVQIDSINEKLFF. The full variable domain, rest sourced from reference TRBV29-1 and TRBJ1-4, is SAVISQKPSRDICQRGTSLTIQCQVDSQVTMMFWYRQQPGQSLTLIATANQGSEATYESGFVIDKFPISRPNLTFSTLTVSNMSPEDSSIYLCSVVQIDSINEKLFFGSGTQLSVL.

This chain joins TRBV5-1 and TRBJ2-4; tentatively, D is TRBD2 (6 bases). The germline gives CDR1 SGHRS, CDR2 YFSETQ. The V and J ends lost 1 base and 0 bases respectively, with 14 bases between them. CDR3 length: 17 amino acids. The CDR3 spells CASSLWRGEAAKNIQYF. CDR3 DNA sequence: TGCGCCAGCAGCTTGTGGCGAGGGGAGGCAGCCAAAAACATTCAGTACTTC. The full variable domain, with the rest looked up from reference TRBV5-1 and TRBJ2-4, is KAGVTQTPRYLIKTRGQQVTLSCSPISGHRSVSWYQQTPGQGLQFLFEYFSETQRNKGNFPGRFSGRQFSNSRSEMNVSTLELGDSALYLCASSLWRGEAAKNIQYFGAGTRLSVL.

The sample holds a few counts of this clonotype. The chain has TRBV9 and TRBJ2-5; D not resolved. Germline V gene data show CDR1 as SGDLS and CDR2 as YYNGEE. The CDR3 is 14 amino acids. Trimming cost V 0 bases and J 7 bases, with 13 bases left between them. CDR3 region: CASSVGALIGTQYF. In DNA form, the CDR3 reads TGTGCCAGCAGCGTAGGTGCCCTTATCGGGACCCAGTACTTC.

In this sample, this clonotype turned up a few times. V gene TRBV30 combines with J gene TRBJ1-1, with TRBD1 identical over 8 bases. V shed 2 bases and J 6 bases; nucleotides not matched to a gene: 5. Germline CDR1 GTSNPN, CDR2 SVGIG (reference sequence). This CDR3 has 13 amino acids. CDR3 DNA: TGTGCCTGGAGTACGACAGGGGTCTCTGAAGCTTTCTTT. Translating gives CAWSTTGVSEAFF.

The rearrangement links TRBV4-1 to TRBJ1-1; 7 nucleotides match TRBD1. This CDR3 is built from 14 residues. Germline CDR1 is MGHRA and CDR2 is YSYEKL. V shed 1 base and J 7 bases; nucleotides not matched to a gene: 6. CDR3 DNA sequence: TGCGCCAGCAGCCAAGGGACAGGAGATGATGAAGCTTTCTTT. This sequence encodes CASSQGTGDDEAFF.

V is TRBV6-1 and J is TRBJ1-2; TRBD1 might be the D (5 bases). Germline V lookup: CDR1 MNHNS, CDR2 SASEGT. V was shortened by 5 bases and J by 5 bases, with 18 bases between the two germline ends. CDR3 length equals 15 residues. The CDR3 sequence is CASSRGGGLQYGYTF. The DNA of the CDR3 is TGTGCCAGCAGTCGGGGGGGAGGCCTACAGTATGGCTACACCTTC.

V is TRBV19 and J is TRBJ2-7; TRBD2 might be the D (5 bases). The CDR3 is made up of 14 amino acids. Germline V CDR1 and CDR2: LNHDA, SQIVND (reference sequence). V was shortened by 3 bases and J by 1 base, with 10 bases between the two germline ends. The CDR3 reads CASSILRDSYEQYF. The CDR3 DNA reads TGTGCCAGTAGTATCCTGAGGGATTCCTACGAGCAGTACTTC.

This chain connects TRBV3-1 to TRBJ2-7; the D call may be TRBD1 or TRBD2 (5 bases each). The V end lost 3 bases, the J end lost 2 bases, and 11 bases lay between the germline ends. Germline-derived CDR1 and CDR2 are LGHDT and YNNKEL (reference sequence). The CDR3 has 14 amino acids. CDR3 loop: CASSHSGPPYEQYF. The CDR3 region has the DNA TGTGCCAGCAGCCACTCGGGACCCCCCTACGAGCAGTACTTC.

Ten or more counts support this clonotype. The V call is TRBV5-1, the J call TRBJ2-7; no clear D gene. V was pared by 0 bases and J by 2 bases, with 9 bases between. Per germline, CDR1 SGHRS and CDR2 YFSETQ. This CDR3 is built from 14 residues. CDR3 loop: CASSLGGPPYEQYF. The CDR3 nucleotides are TGCGCCAGCAGCTTGGGAGGTCCACCCTACGAGCAGTACTTC. Using reference TRBV5-1 and TRBJ2-7 for the parts outside the CDR3, the full variable domain is KAGVTQTPRYLIKTRGQQVTLSCSPISGHRSVSWYQQTPGQGLQFLFEYFSETQRNKGNFPGRFSGRQFSNSRSEMNVSTLELGDSALYLCASSLGGPPYEQYFGPGTRLTVT.

The V gene is TRBV19, the J gene TRBJ1-1; no definite D call. Germline V lookup: CDR1 LNHDA, CDR2 SQIVND (reference sequence). The CDR3 covers 16 residues. V was clipped by 0 bases and J by 1 base, with 12 bases between them. CDR3: CASSIDLAAWNTEAFF. The DNA of the CDR3 is TGTGCCAGTAGTATAGATCTCGCGGCTTGGAACACTGAAGCTTTCTTT.

The chain combines TRBV5-1 with TRBJ1-1; TRBD1 agrees at 7 bases. Germline CDR1 and CDR2: SGHRS and YFSETQ. This CDR3 comprises 14 residues. V gave up 9 bases and J gave up 3 bases; unmatched junction bases: 11. The CDR3 region is CATRTGLGDTEAFF. CDR3 nucleotides: TGCGCCACCCGGACAGGCCTGGGGGACACTGAAGCTTTCTTT.

The sample holds a few counts of this clonotype. The rearrangement joins TRBV6-2 or TRBV6-3 to TRBJ1-2, with 9 bases matching TRBD1. The germline gives CDR1 MNHEY, CDR2 SVGEGT. This CDR3 contains 14 residues. The J segment lost 8 bases and the V segment lost 5 bases, leaving 9 bases of the junction unmatched. The CDR3 loop is CASSVTGGQGGYTF. For the CDR3, the DNA is TGTGCCAGCAGTGTAACAGGGGGCCAGGGCGGCTACACCTTC.